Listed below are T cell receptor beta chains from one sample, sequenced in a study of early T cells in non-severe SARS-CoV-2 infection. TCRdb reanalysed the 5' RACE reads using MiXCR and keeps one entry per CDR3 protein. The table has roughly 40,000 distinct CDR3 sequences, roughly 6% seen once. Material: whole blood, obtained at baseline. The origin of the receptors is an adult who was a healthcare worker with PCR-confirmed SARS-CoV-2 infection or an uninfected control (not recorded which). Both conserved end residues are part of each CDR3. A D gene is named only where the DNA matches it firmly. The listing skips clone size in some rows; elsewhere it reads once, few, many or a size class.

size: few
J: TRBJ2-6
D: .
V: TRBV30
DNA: TGTGCTGGCACCGACAGGAGACCATCTGGGGCCAACGTCCTGACTTTC
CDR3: CAGTDRRPSGANVLTF

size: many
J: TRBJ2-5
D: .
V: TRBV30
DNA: TGTGCCTGGAGTGTACGAACGCGGGAGACCCAGTACTTC
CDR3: CAWSVRTRETQYF

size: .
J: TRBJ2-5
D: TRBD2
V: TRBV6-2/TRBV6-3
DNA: TGTGCCAGCAGTCGAGCGGGGGGCCTCCAAGAGACCCAGTACTTC
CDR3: CASSRAGGLQETQYF

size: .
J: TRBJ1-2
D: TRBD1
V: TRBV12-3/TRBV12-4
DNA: TGTGCCAGCAGTCGGGGACAGGGGGGCTATGGCTACACCTTC
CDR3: CASSRGQGGYGYTF

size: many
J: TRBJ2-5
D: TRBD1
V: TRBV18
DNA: TGTGCCAGCTCACCGACGACAGGGGGCGCGGGCGGAGAGACCCAGTACTTC
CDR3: CASSPTTGGAGGETQYF

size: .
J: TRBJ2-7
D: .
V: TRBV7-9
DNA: TGTGCCAGCAGAAGACAGGGAGGCGAGCAGTACTTC
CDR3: CASRRQGGEQYF

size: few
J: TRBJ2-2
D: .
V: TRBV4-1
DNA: TGCGCCAGCAGCCAAGTGTTGCCCGCGAACACCGGGGAGCTGTTTTTT
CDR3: CASSQVLPANTGELFF

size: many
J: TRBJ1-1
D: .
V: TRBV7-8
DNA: TGTGCCAGCAGCCGTCAGGGGACTGAAGTTTTCTTT
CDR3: CASSRQGTEVFF

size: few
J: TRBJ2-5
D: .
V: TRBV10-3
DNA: TGTGCCATCAGTGAAGCCACGTACCAAGAGACCCAGTACTTC
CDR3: CAISEATYQETQYF

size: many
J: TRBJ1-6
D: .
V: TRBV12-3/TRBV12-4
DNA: TGTGCCAGCAATGCCGGGACACCCAATTCACCCCTCCACTTT
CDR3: CASNAGTPNSPLHF

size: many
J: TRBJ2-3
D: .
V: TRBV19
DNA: TGTGCCAGTAGTATACAGGGACGCACAGATACGCAGTATTTT
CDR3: CASSIQGRTDTQYF

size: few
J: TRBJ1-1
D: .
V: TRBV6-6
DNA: TGTGCCAGCAGCAGGGACCTTACTGAAGCTTTCTTT
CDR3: CASSRDLTEAFF

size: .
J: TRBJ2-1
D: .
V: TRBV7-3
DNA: TGTGCCAGCAGCCGACCCCTAGGCAGCTCCTACAATGAGCAGTTCTTC
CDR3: CASSRPLGSSYNEQFF

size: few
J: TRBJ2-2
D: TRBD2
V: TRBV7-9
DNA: TGTGCCAGCAGCTCTTGGCGGGGGAAGACCACCGGGGAGCTGTTTTTT
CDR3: CASSSWRGKTTGELFF

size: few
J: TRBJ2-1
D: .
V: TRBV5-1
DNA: TGCGCCAGCAGCCCTGGCAATGAGCAGTTCTTC
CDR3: CASSPGNEQFF

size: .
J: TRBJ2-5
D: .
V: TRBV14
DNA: TGTGCCAGCACCGGACAATTGGAAGAGACCCAGTACTTC
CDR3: CASTGQLEETQYF

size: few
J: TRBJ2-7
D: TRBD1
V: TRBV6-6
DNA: TGTGCCAGCAGTTACAACCGGGACAGGGTTACCTACGAGCAGTACTTC
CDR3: CASSYNRDRVTYEQYF

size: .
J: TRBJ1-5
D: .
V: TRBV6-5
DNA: TGTGCCAGCAGCTCAGAGACAGGCGGATATCAGCCCCAGCATTTT
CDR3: CASSSETGGYQPQHF

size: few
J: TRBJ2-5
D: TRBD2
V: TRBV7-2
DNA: TGTGCCAGCAGCTTAGGGGCTAGCGGGGACCAAGAGACCCAGTACTTC
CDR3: CASSLGASGDQETQYF

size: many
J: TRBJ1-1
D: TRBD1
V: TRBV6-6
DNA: TGTGCCAGCACACCAGGGGGCAACACTGAAGCTTTCTTT
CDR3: CASTPGGNTEAFF

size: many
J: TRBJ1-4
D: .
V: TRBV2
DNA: TGTGCCAGCAGTGAAATTACAGGTTTTAATGAAAAACTGTTTTTT
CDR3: CASSEITGFNEKLFF

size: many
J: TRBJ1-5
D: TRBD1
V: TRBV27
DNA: TGTGCCTGTTCTCGGGACAGAGATCAGCCCCAGCATTTT
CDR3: CACSRDRDQPQHF

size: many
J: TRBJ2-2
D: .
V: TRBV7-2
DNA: TGTGCCAGCAGCTTAGCGGGACTCCAGAACACCGGGGAGCTGTTTTTT
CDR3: CASSLAGLQNTGELFF

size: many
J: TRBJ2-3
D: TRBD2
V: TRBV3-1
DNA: TGTGCCAGCAGCCAAGAAAACCTAGCGGGGATCGGGGATACGCAGTATTTT
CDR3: CASSQENLAGIGDTQYF

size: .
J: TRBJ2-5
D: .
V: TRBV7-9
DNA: TGTGCCAGCACCCCTATCCGACAAGAGACCCAGTACTTC
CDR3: CASTPIRQETQYF

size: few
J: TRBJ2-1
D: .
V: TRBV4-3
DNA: TGCGCCAGCAGCCCGGGACGGAGCTCCTACAATGAGCAGTTCTTC
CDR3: CASSPGRSSYNEQFF

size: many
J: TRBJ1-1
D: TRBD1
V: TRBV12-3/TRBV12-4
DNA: TGTGCCAGCAGTACGTGGACAGGGCCGAACACTGAAGCTTTCTTT
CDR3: CASSTWTGPNTEAFF

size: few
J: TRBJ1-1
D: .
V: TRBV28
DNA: TGTGCCAGCAGAACGCACAAACGCAGGGAGAGGCTCATGCGGAACACTGAAGCTTTCTTT
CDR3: CASRTHKRRERLMRNTEAFF

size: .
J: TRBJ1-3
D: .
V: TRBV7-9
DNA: TGTGCCAGCAGCTGGGTTTTCTCTGGAAACACCATATATTTT
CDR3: CASSWVFSGNTIYF

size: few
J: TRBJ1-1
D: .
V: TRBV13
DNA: TGTGCCAGCAGCTTAAAAAGGAGTGAAGCTTTCTTT
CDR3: CASSLKRSEAFF

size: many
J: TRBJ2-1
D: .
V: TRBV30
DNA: TGTGCCAGTTCCAGCCTCACAAGGAATGAGCAGTTCTTC
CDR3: CASSSLTRNEQFF

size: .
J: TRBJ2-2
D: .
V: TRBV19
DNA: TGTGCCAGTAGTATAGATCGTCCCGGGGAGCTGTTTTTT
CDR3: CASSIDRPGELFF

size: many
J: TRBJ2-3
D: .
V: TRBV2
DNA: TGTGCCAGCAGTCCCCTGGACTTGGAGTCCGATACGCAGTATTTT
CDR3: CASSPLDLESDTQYF

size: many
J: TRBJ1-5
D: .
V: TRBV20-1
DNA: TGCAGTGCGCTGGCAGGGAGCTCCCGGTCAAATCAGCCCCAGCATTTT
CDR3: CSALAGSSRSNQPQHF